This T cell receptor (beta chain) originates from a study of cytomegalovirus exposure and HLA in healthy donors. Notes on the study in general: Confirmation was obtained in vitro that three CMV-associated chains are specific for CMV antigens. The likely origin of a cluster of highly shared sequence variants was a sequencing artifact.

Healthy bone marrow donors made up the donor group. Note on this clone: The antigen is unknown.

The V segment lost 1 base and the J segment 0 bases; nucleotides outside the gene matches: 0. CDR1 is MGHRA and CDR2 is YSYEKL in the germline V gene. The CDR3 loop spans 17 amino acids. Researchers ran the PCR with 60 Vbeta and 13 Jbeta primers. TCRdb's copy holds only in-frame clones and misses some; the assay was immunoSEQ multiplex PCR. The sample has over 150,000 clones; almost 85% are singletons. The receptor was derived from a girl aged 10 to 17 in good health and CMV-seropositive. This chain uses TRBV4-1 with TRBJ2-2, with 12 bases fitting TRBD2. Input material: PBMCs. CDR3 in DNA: TGCGCCAGCAGCCAAGCTAGCGGGGGGGCGAACACCGGGGAGCTGTTTTTT. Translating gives CASSQASGGANTGELFF.